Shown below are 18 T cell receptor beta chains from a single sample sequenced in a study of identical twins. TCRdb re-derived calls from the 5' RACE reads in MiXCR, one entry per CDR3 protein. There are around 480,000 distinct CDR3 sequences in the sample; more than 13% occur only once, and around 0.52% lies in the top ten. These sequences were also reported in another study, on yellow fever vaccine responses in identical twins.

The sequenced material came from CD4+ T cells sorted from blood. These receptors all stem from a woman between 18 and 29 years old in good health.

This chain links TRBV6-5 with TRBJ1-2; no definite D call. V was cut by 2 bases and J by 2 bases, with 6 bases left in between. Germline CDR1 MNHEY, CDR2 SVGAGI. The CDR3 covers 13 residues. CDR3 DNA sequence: TGTGCCAGCAGTTACGACGGAAACTATGGCTACACCTTC. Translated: CASSYDGNYGYTF.

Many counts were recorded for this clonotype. The CDR3 region has the DNA TGTGCCAGTAGTATCCGCACCGGGGAGCTGTTTTTT. Its translation is CASSIRTGELFF. V is TRBV19 and J is TRBJ2-2; D gene ambiguous. The CDR3 totals 12 residues. Trimming removed 3 bases at V and 4 bases at J, with 3 bases between. Germline loops: CDR1 LNHDA, CDR2 SQIVND (reference sequence).

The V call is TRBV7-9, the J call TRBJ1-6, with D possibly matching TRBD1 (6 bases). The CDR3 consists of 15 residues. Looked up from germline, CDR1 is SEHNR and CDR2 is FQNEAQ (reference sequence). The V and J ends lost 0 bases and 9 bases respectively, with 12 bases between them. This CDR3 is CASSLARSQGSPLHF. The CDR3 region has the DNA TGTGCCAGCAGCTTAGCCCGCTCACAGGGTTCACCCCTCCACTTT.

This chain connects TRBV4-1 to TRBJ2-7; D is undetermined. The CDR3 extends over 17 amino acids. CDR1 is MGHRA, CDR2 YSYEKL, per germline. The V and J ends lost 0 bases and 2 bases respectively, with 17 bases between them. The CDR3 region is CASSQEDGVANPYEQYF. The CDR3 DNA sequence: TGCGCCAGCAGCCAAGAAGATGGGGTGGCTAATCCCTACGAGCAGTACTTC.

The DNA for the CDR3 is TGTGCCAGCAGCCTACAGGGAATGTACTATGGCTACACCTTC. Encoded protein: CASSLQGMYYGYTF. The chain employs TRBV3-1 and TRBJ1-2, with D maybe TRBD1 (6 bases). V shed 4 bases and J shed 3 bases, with 12 bases lying between them. Per germline, CDR1 LGHDT and CDR2 YNNKEL (reference sequence). The CDR3 consists of 14 residues.

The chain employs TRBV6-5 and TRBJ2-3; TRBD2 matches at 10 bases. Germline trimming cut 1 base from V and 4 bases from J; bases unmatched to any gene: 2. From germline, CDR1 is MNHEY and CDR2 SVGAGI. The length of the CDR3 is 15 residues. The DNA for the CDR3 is TGTGCCAGCAGTTACTGGGGGACTAGCGCAGATACGCAGTATTTT. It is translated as CASSYWGTSADTQYF.

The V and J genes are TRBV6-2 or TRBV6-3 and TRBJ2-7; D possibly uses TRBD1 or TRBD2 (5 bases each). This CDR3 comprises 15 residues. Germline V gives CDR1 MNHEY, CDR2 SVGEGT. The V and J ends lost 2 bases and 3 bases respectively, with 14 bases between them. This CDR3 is CASSYDGTEIYEQYF. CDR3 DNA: TGTGCCAGCAGTTACGACGGGACCGAAATCTACGAGCAGTACTTC.

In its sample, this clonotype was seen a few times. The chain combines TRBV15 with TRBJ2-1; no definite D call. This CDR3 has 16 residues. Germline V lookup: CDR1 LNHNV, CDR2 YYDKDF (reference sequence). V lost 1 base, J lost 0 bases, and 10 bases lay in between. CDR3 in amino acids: CATSRVEDSSYNEQFF. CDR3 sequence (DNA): TGTGCCACCAGCAGAGTTGAAGATAGCTCCTACAATGAGCAGTTCTTC. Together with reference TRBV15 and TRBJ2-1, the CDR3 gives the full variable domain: DAMVIQNPRYQVTQFGKPVTLSCSQTLNHNVMYWYQQKSSQAPKLLFHYYDKDFNNEADTPDNFQSRRPNTSFCFLDIRSPGLGDTAMYLCATSRVEDSSYNEQFFGPGTRLTVL.

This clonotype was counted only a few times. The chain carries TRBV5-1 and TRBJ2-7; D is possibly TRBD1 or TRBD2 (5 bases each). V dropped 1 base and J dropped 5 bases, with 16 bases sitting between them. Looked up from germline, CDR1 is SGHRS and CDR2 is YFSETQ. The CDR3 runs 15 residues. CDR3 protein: CASSLRAGTMNEQYF. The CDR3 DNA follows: TGCGCCAGCAGCTTGCGGGCAGGGACCATGAACGAGCAGTACTTC.

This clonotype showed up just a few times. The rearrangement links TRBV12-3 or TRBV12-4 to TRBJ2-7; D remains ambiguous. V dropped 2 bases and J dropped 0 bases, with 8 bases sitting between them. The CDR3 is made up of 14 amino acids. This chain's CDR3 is CASSLQEYSYEQYF. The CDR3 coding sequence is TGTGCCAGCAGTTTACAGGAATACTCCTACGAGCAGTACTTC.

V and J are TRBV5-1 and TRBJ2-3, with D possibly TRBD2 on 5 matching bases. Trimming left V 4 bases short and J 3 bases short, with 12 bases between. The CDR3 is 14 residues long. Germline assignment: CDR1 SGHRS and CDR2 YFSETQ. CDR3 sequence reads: CASSRGDLTDTQYF. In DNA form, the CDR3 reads TGCGCCAGCAGCCGGGGAGATTTGACAGATACGCAGTATTTT.

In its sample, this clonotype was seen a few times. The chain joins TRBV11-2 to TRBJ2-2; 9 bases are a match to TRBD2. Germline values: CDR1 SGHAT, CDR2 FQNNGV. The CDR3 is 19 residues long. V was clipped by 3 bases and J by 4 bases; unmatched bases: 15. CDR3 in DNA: TGTGCCAGCAGCTTCCGACTAGGCGGGGGGGCCTCGGGCACCGGGGAGCTGTTTTTT. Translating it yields CASSFRLGGGASGTGELFF. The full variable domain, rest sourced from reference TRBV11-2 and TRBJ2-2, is EAGVAQSPRYKIIEKRQSVAFWCNPISGHATLYWYQQILGQGPKLLIQFQNNGVVDDSQLPKDRFSAERLKGVDSTLKIQPAKLEDSAVYLCASSFRLGGGASGTGELFFGEGSRLTVL.

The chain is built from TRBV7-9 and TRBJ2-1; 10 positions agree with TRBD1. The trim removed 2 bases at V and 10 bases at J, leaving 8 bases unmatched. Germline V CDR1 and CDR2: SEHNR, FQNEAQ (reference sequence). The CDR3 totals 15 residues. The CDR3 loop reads CASSLWDRGAGEQFF. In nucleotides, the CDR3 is TGTGCCAGCAGCTTATGGGACAGGGGAGCGGGAGAGCAGTTCTTC.

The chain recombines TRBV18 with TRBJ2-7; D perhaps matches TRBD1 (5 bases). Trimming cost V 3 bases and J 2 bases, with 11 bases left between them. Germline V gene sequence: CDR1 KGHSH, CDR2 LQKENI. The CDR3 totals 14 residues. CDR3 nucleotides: TGTGCCAGCTCACCGGTGGAACAGGCCTACGAGCAGTACTTC. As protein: CASSPVEQAYEQYF.

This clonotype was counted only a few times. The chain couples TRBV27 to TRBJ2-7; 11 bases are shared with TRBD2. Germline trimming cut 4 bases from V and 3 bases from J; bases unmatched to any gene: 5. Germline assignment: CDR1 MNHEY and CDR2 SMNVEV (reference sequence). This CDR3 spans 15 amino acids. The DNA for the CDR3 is TGTGCCAGCAGTTACGCTCTAGCGGGGGGCTACGAGCAGTACTTC. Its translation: CASSYALAGGYEQYF.

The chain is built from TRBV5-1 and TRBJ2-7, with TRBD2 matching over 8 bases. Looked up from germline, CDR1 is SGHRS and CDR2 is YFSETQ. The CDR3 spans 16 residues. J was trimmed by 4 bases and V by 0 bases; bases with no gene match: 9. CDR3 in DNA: TGCGCCAGCAGCTTGGGGCCCCTGAGCGGGGGTTACGAGCAGTACTTC. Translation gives CASSLGPLSGGYEQYF. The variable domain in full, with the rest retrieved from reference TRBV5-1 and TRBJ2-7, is KAGVTQTPRYLIKTRGQQVTLSCSPISGHRSVSWYQQTPGQGLQFLFEYFSETQRNKGNFPGRFSGRQFSNSRSEMNVSTLELGDSALYLCASSLGPLSGGYEQYFGPGTRLTVT.

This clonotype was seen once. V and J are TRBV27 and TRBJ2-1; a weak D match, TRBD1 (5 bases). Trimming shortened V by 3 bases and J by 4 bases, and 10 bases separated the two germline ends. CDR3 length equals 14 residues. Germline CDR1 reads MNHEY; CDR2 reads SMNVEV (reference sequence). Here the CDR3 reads CASSFLQGYNEQFF. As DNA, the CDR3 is TGTGCCAGCAGTTTTCTGCAGGGATACAATGAGCAGTTCTTC.

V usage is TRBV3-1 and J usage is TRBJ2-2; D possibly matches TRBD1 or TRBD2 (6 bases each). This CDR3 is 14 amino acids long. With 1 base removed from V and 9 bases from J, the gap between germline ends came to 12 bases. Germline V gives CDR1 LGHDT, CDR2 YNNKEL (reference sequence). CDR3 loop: CASSQVTGRRELFF. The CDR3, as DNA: TGTGCCAGCAGCCAAGTTACAGGGAGGCGGGAGCTGTTTTTT.